The 9 T cell receptor beta chains presented below share a single source sample, sequenced in a study of T cell changes during pregnancy in multiple sclerosis. Assay: immunoSEQ multiplex PCR; the TCRdb copy retains only in-frame clones and omits some. The table has just over 35,000 clones, roughly 87% seen once. Sequences were derived from CD4+ T cells from peripheral blood mononuclear cells, sampled after pregnancy. Every receptor here comes from a female donor in good health, enrolled as a control in a pregnancy study.

V usage is TRBV7-9 and J usage is TRBJ1-4; 7 positions agree with TRBD1. This CDR3 has 15 amino acids. Trimming took 5 bases from V and 7 from J; bases not matched to a gene: 10. Germline CDR1 is SEHNR and CDR2 is FQNEAQ (reference sequence). The CDR3 bases are TGTGCCAGCAGCCCAACAACAGGGGCGGGTGAAAAACTGTTTTTT. Its protein product is CASSPTTGAGEKLFF.

J is TRBJ2-5 and V is TRBV5-1, with D possibly matching TRBD1 (6 bases). CDR1 and CDR2 (germline): SGHRS, YFSETQ. CDR3 length: 13 residues. V was cut by 5 bases and J by 4 bases, with 12 bases left in between. In DNA form, the CDR3 reads TGCGCCAGCAGAAAGACAGGATTAGAGACCCAGTACTTC. Its translation is CASRKTGLETQYF.

The chain recombines TRBV2 with TRBJ1-5, with D possibly being TRBD1 (5 bases). Looked up from germline, CDR1 is SNHLY and CDR2 is FYNNEI. This CDR3 spans 16 amino acids. The V gene lost 4 bases and the J gene lost 5 bases, with 18 bases spanning the gap. The CDR3 loop is CASSAEAGPFDQPQHF. The CDR3 DNA reads TGTGCCAGCAGTGCAGAGGCGGGGCCTTTCGATCAGCCCCAGCATTTT.

This clone was recorded only once. V usage is TRBV14 and J usage is TRBJ1-1; no reliable D call. CDR1 is SGHDN, CDR2 FVKESK, per germline. Trimming removed 5 bases at V and 1 base at J, with 8 bases between. CDR3 length: 13 residues. CDR3 bases: TGTGCCAGCAGCGCGTCAACGAACACTGAAGCTTTCTTT. This gives the protein CASSASTNTEAFF.

This chain links TRBV5-6 with TRBJ2-1; 9 bases map to TRBD2. The CDR3 is 17 residues long. After removal of 1 base from V and 4 bases from J, the junction contained 9 bases not matched to a gene. The germline CDR1 and CDR2 sequences are SGHDT and YYEEEE. The CDR3 DNA reads as TGTGCCAGCAGCTTGCGGCTAGCGGGGATCCCTTACAATGAGCAGTTCTTC. Residues: CASSLRLAGIPYNEQFF.

This clone was seen a few times. The gene calls are TRBV11-2 and TRBJ1-2; 9 bases are shared with TRBD1. V was pared by 4 bases and J by 1 base, with 16 bases of the junction left unmatched. Per the germline V gene, CDR1 is SGHAT and CDR2 is FQNNGV. The CDR3 covers 19 residues. The CDR3 here is CASSSTRGARTGDNYGYTF. The DNA for the CDR3 is TGTGCCAGCAGCTCTACCAGGGGGGCTCGGACAGGGGATAACTATGGCTACACCTTC.

CDR3 nucleotides: TGTGCCAGCAGTGACATGGCAGGCTCCTACAATGAGCAGTTCTTC. Its translation: CASSDMAGSYNEQFF. V and J are TRBV6-4 and TRBJ2-1, with D uncertain. The CDR3 is 15 amino acids. V was trimmed by 2 bases and J by 0 bases, leaving 8 bases between them. Per the germline V gene, CDR1 is MRHNA and CDR2 is SNTAGT.

The chain links TRBV2 to TRBJ2-5; the D is unclear. This CDR3 spans 11 amino acids. Trimming removed 4 bases from V and 5 bases from J, with 5 bases in between. CDR1 and CDR2 from the germline V gene are SNHLY and FYNNEI. DNA for the CDR3: TGTGCCAGCAGTGCTCCCGAGACCCAGTACTTC. Its translation is CASSAPETQYF.

V and J are TRBV6-5 and TRBJ1-2; 9 positions match TRBD1. V trimming: 6 bases; J trimming: 7 bases; junction bases outside the gene matches: 6. The length of the CDR3 is 13 residues. CDR1 is MNHEY, CDR2 SVGAGI, per germline. As DNA, the CDR3 is TGTGCCAGCAGCCGGGGACAGGGAGGTGGCTACACCTTC. Residues: CASSRGQGGGYTF.